The clone carrying this TCR beta chain was observed once. The target antigen is unknown. Through a sample-barcoded 5' primer and a J-beta primer mix, a second PCR was run for 7 to 11 cycles. TCRdb reprocessed the 5' RACE reads with MiXCR, giving one entry per CDR3 protein. The data show about 810,000 distinct CDR3 sequences, with roughly 34% seen just once and 10% to 15% held by the top ten. The source of the sample is a study of blood T cells in healthy people across ages. Study-wide findings and caveats: Compared with aged donors, long-lived donors showed fewer expanded clones, suggesting selection. Diversity estimates from one million T cells were considered underestimates.

The CDR3 runs 14 residues. V lost 6 bases, J lost 6 bases, and 18 bases lay in between. What was sequenced was blood. V gene TRBV12-3 or TRBV12-4 combines with J gene TRBJ2-7; the D gene is possibly TRBD2 (6 bases). The clonotype originates from a man in his late teens or twenties in good health. The CDR3 DNA follows: TGTGCCAGCAGGTTCGGAGGGGAGGCGAGCGAGCAGTACTTC. Its translation is CASRFGGEASEQYF.